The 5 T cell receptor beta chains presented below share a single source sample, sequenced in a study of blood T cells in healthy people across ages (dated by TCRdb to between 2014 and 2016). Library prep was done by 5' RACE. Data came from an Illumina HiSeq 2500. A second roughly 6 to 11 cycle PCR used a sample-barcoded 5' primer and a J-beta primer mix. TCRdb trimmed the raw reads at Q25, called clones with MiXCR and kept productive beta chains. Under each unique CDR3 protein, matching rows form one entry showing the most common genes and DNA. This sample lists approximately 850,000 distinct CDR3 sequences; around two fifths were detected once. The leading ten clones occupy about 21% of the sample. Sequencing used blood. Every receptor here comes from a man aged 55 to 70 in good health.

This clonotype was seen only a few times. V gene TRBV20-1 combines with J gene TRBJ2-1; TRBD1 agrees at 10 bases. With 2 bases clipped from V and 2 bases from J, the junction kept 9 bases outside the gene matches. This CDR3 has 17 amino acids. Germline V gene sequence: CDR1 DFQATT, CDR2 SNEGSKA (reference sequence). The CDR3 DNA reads TGCAGTGCTAGATTAATCCGGGACAGGGGAACCTACAATGAGCAGTTCTTC. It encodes CSARLIRDRGTYNEQFF.

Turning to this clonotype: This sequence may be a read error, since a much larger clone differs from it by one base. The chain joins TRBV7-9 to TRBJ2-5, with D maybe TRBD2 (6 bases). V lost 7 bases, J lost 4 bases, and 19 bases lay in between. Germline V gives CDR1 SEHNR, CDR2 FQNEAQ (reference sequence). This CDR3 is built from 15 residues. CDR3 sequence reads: CASTLAGSPTETQYF. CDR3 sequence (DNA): TGTGCCAGCACTCTTGCGGGGAGCCCAACAGAGACCCAGTACTTC.

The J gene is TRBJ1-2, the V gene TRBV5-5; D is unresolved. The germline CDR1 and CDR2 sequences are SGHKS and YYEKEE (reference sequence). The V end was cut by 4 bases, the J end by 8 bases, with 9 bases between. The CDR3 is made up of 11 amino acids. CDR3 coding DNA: TGTGCCAGCAGCGCCAACAACGGCTACACCTTC. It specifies CASSANNGYTF.

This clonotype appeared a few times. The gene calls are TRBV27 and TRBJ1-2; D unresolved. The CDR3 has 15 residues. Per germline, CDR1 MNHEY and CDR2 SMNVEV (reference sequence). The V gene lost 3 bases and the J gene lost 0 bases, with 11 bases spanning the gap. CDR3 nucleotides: TGTGCCAGCAGTTTCCCCGCAGATCCTAACTATGGCTACACCTTC. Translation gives CASSFPADPNYGYTF.

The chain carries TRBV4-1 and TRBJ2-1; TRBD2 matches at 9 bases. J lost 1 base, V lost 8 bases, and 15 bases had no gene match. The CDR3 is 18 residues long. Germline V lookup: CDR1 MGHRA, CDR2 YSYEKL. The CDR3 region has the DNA TGCGCCAGCGGACTATACCCTATTAGCGGGGGTTCCTACAATGAGCAGTTCTTC. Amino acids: CASGLYPISGGSYNEQFF.